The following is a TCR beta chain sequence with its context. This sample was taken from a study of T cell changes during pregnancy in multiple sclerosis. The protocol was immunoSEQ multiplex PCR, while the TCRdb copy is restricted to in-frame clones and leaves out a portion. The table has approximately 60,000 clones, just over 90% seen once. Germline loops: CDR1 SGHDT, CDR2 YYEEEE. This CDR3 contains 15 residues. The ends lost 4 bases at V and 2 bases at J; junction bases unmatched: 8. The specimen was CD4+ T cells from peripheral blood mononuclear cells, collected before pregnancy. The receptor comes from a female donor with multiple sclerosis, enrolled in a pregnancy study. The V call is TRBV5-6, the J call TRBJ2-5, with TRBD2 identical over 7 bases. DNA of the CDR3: TGTGCCAGCAGCCCAATAGGACTAGTTCAAGAGACCCAGTACTTC. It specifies CASSPIGLVQETQYF.